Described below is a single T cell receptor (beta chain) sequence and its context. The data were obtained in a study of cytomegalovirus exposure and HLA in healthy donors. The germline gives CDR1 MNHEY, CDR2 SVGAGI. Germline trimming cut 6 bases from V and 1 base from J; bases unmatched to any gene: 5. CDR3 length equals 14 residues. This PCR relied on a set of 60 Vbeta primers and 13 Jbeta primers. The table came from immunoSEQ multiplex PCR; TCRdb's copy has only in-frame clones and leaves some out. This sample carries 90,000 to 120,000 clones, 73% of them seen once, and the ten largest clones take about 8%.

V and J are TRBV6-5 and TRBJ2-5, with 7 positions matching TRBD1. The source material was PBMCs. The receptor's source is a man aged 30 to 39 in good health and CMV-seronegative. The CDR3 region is CASSDPGGQETQYF. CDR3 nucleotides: TGTGCCAGCAGCGACCCAGGGGGCCAAGAGACCCAGTACTTC.